These 22 T cell receptor beta chains came from one sample sequenced in a study of T cell responses to AZD1222 COVID-19 vaccine. Measured with immunoSEQ multiplex PCR; TCRdb has only the in-frame clones, and not every one. Of 75,000 to 100,000 clones listed, approximately 81% are singletons. The sample was peripheral blood, taken on day 0 of AZD1222 vaccination. These receptors were obtained from an adult in good health.

The chain recombines TRBV2 with TRBJ1-5, with unresolved D. Between the trimmed V and J ends, which lost 6 bases and 1 base, there was a span of 7 bases. Germline V gene lookup returns CDR1 SNHLY and CDR2 FYNNEI. The CDR3 consists of 13 residues. CDR3 in DNA: TGTGCCAGCAGGACCTCCAGCAATCAGCCCCAGCATTTT. Its translation is CASRTSSNQPQHF.

Sample share makes this clone medium-sized (0.01 to 0.1%). The junction does not match germline at one end; this may be a read error. The V and J genes are TRBV5-6 and TRBJ2-2; TRBD2 aligns across 13 bases. Germline CDR1 and CDR2: SGHDT and YYEEEE. The CDR3 has 13 residues. This CDR3 is CASSPGTSGKLFF. CDR3 coding DNA: TGTGCCAGCAGCCCAGGGACTAGCGGGAAGCTGTTTTTT.

The table lists this clone with a count of one. The J gene is TRBJ1-5, the V gene TRBV3-1 (or the pseudogene TRBV3-2); D unclear. CDR1 and CDR2 from the germline V gene are LGHDT and YNNKEL (reference sequence). The CDR3 consists of 13 residues. Trimming cost V 0 bases and J 7 bases, with 7 bases left between them. This CDR3 reads CASSQDTLQPQHF. Here the CDR3 DNA reads TGTGCCAGCAGCCAAGACACTCTCCAGCCCCAGCATTTT.

The chain has TRBV6-2 or TRBV6-3 and TRBJ2-1, with D possibly being TRBD2 (5 bases). V dropped 4 bases and J dropped 12 bases, with 10 bases sitting between them. CDR1 is MNHEY and CDR2 is SVGEGT in the germline V gene. The CDR3 runs 11 residues. This chain's CDR3 is CASSSRTLQFF. DNA for the CDR3: TGTGCCAGCAGTTCCCGGACTTTGCAGTTCTTC.

The rearrangement links TRBV6-5 to TRBJ1-4, with 9 bases aligning to TRBD1. Germline V gene data show CDR1 as MNHEY and CDR2 as SVGAGI. J lost 7 bases, V lost 4 bases, and 4 bases had no gene match. This CDR3 comprises 14 residues. This CDR3 reads CASSSWTGAEKLFF. The CDR3 coding sequence is TGTGCCAGCAGTTCCTGGACAGGGGCTGAAAAACTGTTTTTT.

This rearrangement joins TRBV4-2 to TRBJ2-7; TRBD1 agrees at 9 bases. Trimming removed 4 bases from V and 6 bases from J; junction bases left unmatched: 10. Germline-derived CDR1 and CDR2 are LGHNA and YNFKEQ. This CDR3 is 15 amino acids long. The CDR3 DNA follows: TGTGCCAGCAGCCCAGGACAGGGGCCTGTCTCCGAGCAGTACTTC. Its translation is CASSPGQGPVSEQYF.

The chain uses TRBV11-2 and TRBJ2-3; 8 bases are a match to TRBD2. CDR1 and CDR2 from the germline V gene are SGHAT and FQNNGV. V lost 0 bases to trimming and J lost 1 base; unmatched junction nucleotides: 3. The CDR3 spans 16 residues. CDR3 coding DNA: TGTGCCAGCAGCTTAGATTGGCGGGGGGGCACAGATACGCAGTATTTT. Translating gives CASSLDWRGGTDTQYF.

The V and J genes are TRBV19 and TRBJ1-5; no reliable D call. The V gene's germline CDR1 is LNHDA and CDR2 SQIVND (reference sequence). CDR3 length: 14 amino acids. Trimming stripped 5 bases from V and 5 bases from J, with 13 bases between. The CDR3 region has the DNA TGTGCCAGTAGTGTCTTGGGGATCGATCAGCCCCAGCATTTT. This encodes CASSVLGIDQPQHF.

The CDR3 DNA sequence: TGCAGTGCTAGTCCCGCGGGAGGGGTGGGCCAGCCCCAGCATTTT. This encodes CSASPAGGVGQPQHF. The chain has TRBV20-1 and TRBJ1-5; tentative D call: TRBD1 (5 bases). Trimming pared 3 bases from V and 7 bases from J, leaving 19 bases between. This CDR3 has 15 residues. Germline V lookup: CDR1 DFQATT, CDR2 SNEGSKA (reference sequence).

This rearrangement joins TRBV5-4 to TRBJ2-2; possible D gene TRBD1, 5 bases. The CDR3 extends over 14 amino acids. Germline V gives CDR1 SGHNT, CDR2 YYREEE (reference sequence). Trimming left V 4 bases short and J 7 bases short, with 14 bases between. CDR3 in amino acids: CASSVEFTGGELFF. The CDR3 DNA sequence: TGTGCCAGCAGCGTGGAGTTTACAGGCGGGGAGCTGTTTTTT. The entire variable domain, with the rest obtained from reference TRBV5-4 and TRBJ2-2, is as follows: ETGVTQSPTHLIKTRGQQVTLRCSSQSGHNTVSWYQQALGQGPQFIFQYYREEENGRGNFPPRFSGLQFPNYSSELNVNALELDDSALYLCASSVEFTGGELFFGEGSRLTVL.

The CDR3 nucleotides read TGTGCCAGCAGCTTAGTAGGGGGCGCAGAAGGAAACACCATATATTTT. This sequence encodes CASSLVGGAEGNTIYF. The rearrangement uses TRBV7-9 and TRBJ1-3, with TRBD1 identical over 7 bases. Germline lookup yields CDR1 SEHNR and CDR2 FQNEAQ (reference sequence). The V and J ends lost 1 base and 4 bases, in that order; junction bases with no gene match: 7. CDR3 length: 16 residues.

This clone has only one observation. The chain joins TRBV7-2 to TRBJ2-7; a possible D gene is TRBD2 (6 bases). The CDR3 is made up of 14 amino acids. Germline V CDR1 and CDR2: SGHTA, FQGNSA. Deletions cut 8 bases from V and 0 bases from J, with 14 bases between. This chain's CDR3 is CASRAGISSYEQYF. DNA for the CDR3: TGTGCCAGCCGTGCGGGGATAAGCTCCTACGAGCAGTACTTC. Filled out from reference TRBV7-2 and TRBJ2-7, the complete variable domain reads GAGVSQSPSNKVTEKGKDVELRCDPISGHTALYWYRQSLGQGLEFLIYFQGNSAPDKSGLPSDRFSAERTGGSVSTLTIQRTQQEDSAVYLCASRAGISSYEQYFGPGTRLTVT.

This sequence joins TRBV6-5 and TRBJ2-7; tentatively, D is TRBD2 (5 bases). The V end lost 6 bases, the J end lost 2 bases, and 11 bases lay between the germline ends. CDR3 size: 13 residues. CDR1 is MNHEY, CDR2 SVGAGI, per germline. In DNA form, the CDR3 reads TGTGCCAGCAGAGTTCGGGGTCCCTACGAGCAGTACTTC. This translates into CASRVRGPYEQYF.

The chain links TRBV27 to TRBJ2-1, with D possibly TRBD2 on 6 matching bases. With 2 bases removed from V and 3 bases from J, the gap between germline ends came to 11 bases. Germline assignment: CDR1 MNHEY and CDR2 SMNVEV (reference sequence). CDR3 length: 15 residues. CDR3 sequence (DNA): TGTGCCAGCAGTTTAAGAGGCGGGGTCTACAATGAGCAGTTCTTC. Protein product: CASSLRGGVYNEQFF.

This chain links TRBV5-4 with TRBJ2-2; 7 nucleotides match TRBD2. J was trimmed by 6 bases and V by 7 bases; bases with no gene match: 9. Germline-derived CDR1 and CDR2 are SGHNT and YYREEE (reference sequence). The CDR3 length is 14 residues. The CDR3 region has the DNA TGTGCCAGCTCATCTCCGGGGGGAGCCGGGGAGCTGTTTTTT. Translating gives CASSSPGGAGELFF.

The V call is TRBV13, the J call TRBJ1-1; D not certain. Germline V gene data show CDR1 as PRHDT and CDR2 as FYEKMQ (reference sequence). Trimming pared 2 bases from V and 1 base from J, leaving 5 bases between. This CDR3 spans 13 amino acids. The CDR3 coding sequence is TGTGCCAGCAGCTTACAGCGGAACACTGAAGCTTTCTTT. Encoded protein: CASSLQRNTEAFF.

The gene calls are TRBV19 and TRBJ2-3; 7 bases align to TRBD1. Germline assignment: CDR1 LNHDA and CDR2 SQIVND (reference sequence). There are 18 residues in the CDR3. J was trimmed by 0 bases and V by 6 bases; bases with no gene match: 15. In DNA form, the CDR3 reads TGTGCCAGTAGCCCAAAATCCACAGGGGTAAGAAGCACAGATACGCAGTATTTT. Protein: CASSPKSTGVRSTDTQYF.

The chain couples TRBV6-6 to TRBJ1-2; TRBD1 matches 8 bases. CDR1 is MNHNY and CDR2 is SVGAGI in the germline V gene (reference sequence). The CDR3 loop spans 13 amino acids. With 4 bases clipped from V and 8 bases from J, the junction kept 6 bases outside the gene matches. For the CDR3, the DNA is TGTGCCAGCAGTTGGGACAGGAAGGGGGGCTACACCTTC. Amino acids: CASSWDRKGGYTF.

The CDR3 sequence: CASSQYTDRGLYEQYF. The CDR3 bases are TGTGCCAGCAGTCAATATACGGACAGGGGGCTGTACGAGCAGTACTTC. The chain combines TRBV11-1 with TRBJ2-7, with TRBD1 matching 11 bases. CDR3 size: 16 residues. The V segment lost 6 bases and the J segment 4 bases; nucleotides outside the gene matches: 11. CDR1 SGHAT and CDR2 FQDESV come from the germline V gene (reference sequence). The whole variable domain, filled in from reference TRBV11-1 and TRBJ2-7, reads EAEVAQSPRYKITEKSQAVAFWCDPISGHATLYWYRQILGQGPELLVQFQDESVVDDSQLPKDRFSAERLKGVDSTLKIQPAELGDSAMYLCASSQYTDRGLYEQYFGPGTRLTVT.

The V and J genes are TRBV6-2 or TRBV6-3 and TRBJ1-1; D unresolved. The V end was cut by 2 bases, the J end by 5 bases, with 12 bases between. CDR1 is MNHEY, CDR2 SVGEGT, per germline. The length of the CDR3 is 14 residues. CDR3 sequence (DNA): TGTGCCAGCAGTTACGTCATCCCGGGGACTGAAGCTTTCTTT. Amino acids: CASSYVIPGTEAFF.

The CDR3 coding sequence is TGTGCCAGCACGGAGGGGGTGAAGAACACTGAAGCTTTCTTT. It specifies CASTEGVKNTEAFF. This chain uses TRBV9 with TRBJ1-1; tentatively, D is TRBD1 (6 bases). CDR3 length equals 14 residues. Trimming took 6 bases from V and 1 from J, leaving 13 bases between them. Per germline, CDR1 SGDLS and CDR2 YYNGEE.

The chain joins TRBV10-2 to TRBJ1-5, with 8 bases matching TRBD1. The V and J ends lost 6 bases and 6 bases, in that order; junction bases with no gene match: 10. The CDR3 has 15 residues. The germline V gene encodes CDR1 WSHSY and CDR2 SAAADI. The CDR3 DNA reads as TGCGCCAGCAGGGCCCCAGGGGGCGCGGGTCAGCCCCAGCATTTT. Translation gives CASRAPGGAGQPQHF.